The 19 T cell receptor beta chains below come from one sample, sequenced in a study of cytomegalovirus exposure and HLA in healthy donors. A multiplex PCR was run with 60 Vbeta primers and 13 Jbeta primers. The data were produced by immunoSEQ multiplex PCR, yet TCRdb's version contains in-frame clones alone and is incomplete. This sample yields approximately 150,000 clones, of which 68% are seen a single time; less than 3.5% belongs to the top ten. The source material was PBMCs. The origin of the receptors is a middle-aged woman in good health and CMV-seropositive.

For this clone: An end of the junction differs from the germline gene, which may be a read error. The genes are TRBV7-9 and TRBJ1-5; 7 positions agree with TRBD1. The length of the CDR3 is 14 residues. CDR1 is SEHNR, CDR2 FQNEAQ, per germline (reference sequence). CDR3 nucleotide sequence: TGTGCCAGCAGCTTTGGGGACAGCAATCAGCCCCAGAATTTT. This codes for CASSFGDSNQPQNF.

The chain recombines TRBV19 with TRBJ2-4; D might be TRBD2 (6 bases). The V end lost 0 bases, the J end lost 6 bases, and 12 bases lay between the germline ends. This CDR3 comprises 15 residues. CDR1 LNHDA and CDR2 SQIVND come from the germline V gene (reference sequence). CDR3 sequence: CASSIDRLGGNIQYF. CDR3 nucleotide sequence: TGTGCCAGTAGTATAGATCGTTTGGGAGGAAACATTCAGTACTTC. Full variable domain (outside the CDR3, taken from reference TRBV19 and TRBJ2-4): DGGITQSPKYLFRKEGQNVTLSCEQNLNHDAMYWYRQDPGQGLRLIYYSQIVNDFQKGDIAEGYSVSREKKESFPLTVTSAQKNPTAFYLCASSIDRLGGNIQYFGAGTRLSVL.

This clone was seen a handful of times. The chain combines TRBV5-1 with TRBJ1-1, with 8 nucleotides matching TRBD1. Germline values: CDR1 SGHRS, CDR2 YFSETQ. V lost 4 bases, J lost 4 bases, and 12 bases stayed unmatched. The CDR3 sequence is 16 residues long. CDR3 sequence (DNA): TGCGCCAGCAGCCCCGACCTGACAGGGGTCAGCACTGAAGCTTTCTTT. Its translation: CASSPDLTGVSTEAFF.

This clone came up a few times. The chain uses TRBV4-2 and TRBJ2-1, with TRBD2 matching over 9 bases. CDR1 is LGHNA, CDR2 YNFKEQ, per germline. The J segment lost 0 bases and the V segment lost 7 bases, leaving 7 bases of the junction unmatched. The CDR3 loop spans 16 amino acids. In DNA form, the CDR3 reads TGTGCCAGCACCCCTTTAGCGGGAGACTCCTACAATGAGCAGTTCTTC. Its protein product is CASTPLAGDSYNEQFF.

The chain recombines TRBV5-1 with TRBJ1-1; 8 bases match TRBD1. CDR3 length: 17 amino acids. Germline CDR1 reads SGHRS; CDR2 reads YFSETQ. Germline trimming cut 4 bases from V and 6 bases from J; bases unmatched to any gene: 17. CDR3 in DNA: TGCGCCAGCAGCAAGGGACAGGAGTCCTTGTTAGGCCCTGAAGCTTTCTTT. Translating gives CASSKGQESLLGPEAFF.

This clone was found once. V is TRBV19 and J is TRBJ1-6, with a tentative D call TRBD1 (6 bases). The germline CDR1 and CDR2 sequences are LNHDA and SQIVND (reference sequence). The V end was cut by 7 bases, the J end by 6 bases, with 13 bases between. The CDR3 loop spans 14 amino acids. CDR3 nucleotide sequence: TGTGCCAGTACGGACAGTACTTTTAATTCACCCCTCCACTTT. This translates into CASTDSTFNSPLHF.

The V and J genes are TRBV19 and TRBJ1-2; no firm D call. There are 14 residues in the CDR3. Trimming took off 1 base at V and 0 bases at J, with 6 bases between the two ends. Germline V CDR1 and CDR2: LNHDA, SQIVND (reference sequence). This CDR3 is CASSIVTANYGYTF. The CDR3 region has the DNA TGTGCCAGTAGTATAGTCACAGCTAACTATGGCTACACCTTC.

Only a few counts were recorded for this clone. This rearrangement joins TRBV7-2 to TRBJ2-3, with 12 bases fitting TRBD2. Germline V gives CDR1 SGHTA, CDR2 FQGNSA. Trimming cost V 5 bases and J 2 bases; bases outside gene matches: 5. The CDR3 is 16 residues long. The CDR3 nucleotides are TGTGCCAGCAGCCCCAGACTAGCGGGAGACACAGATACGCAGTATTTT. Translating it yields CASSPRLAGDTDTQYF.

As to this clone: One end of the junction is discordant with germline, which a read error may explain. The rearrangement uses TRBV7-7 and TRBJ1-1; D remains ambiguous. This CDR3 is 13 amino acids long. CDR1 SSHAT and CDR2 FNYEAQ come from the germline V gene (reference sequence). The CDR3 region is CASSLGDGTEAFF. CDR3 nucleotides: TGTGCTAGCAGCTTAGGAGATGGCACTGAAGCTTTCTTT. The full variable domain, completed using reference TRBV7-7 and TRBJ1-1, is GAGVSQSPRYKVTKRGQDVTLRCDPISSHATLYWYQQALGQGPEFLTYFNYEAQPDKSGLPSDRFSAERPEGSISTLTIQRTEQRDSAMYRCASSLGDGTEAFFGQGTRLTVV.

This sequence joins TRBV9 and TRBJ2-5, with a weak D call TRBD2 (7 bases). The CDR3 runs to 14 residues. CDR1 SGDLS and CDR2 YYNGEE come from the germline V gene. The V and J ends lost 3 bases and 2 bases respectively, with 11 bases between them. CDR3 nucleotides: TGTGCCAGCAGCGGGGGGGGCGGGCAAGAGACCCAGTACTTC. Its translation is CASSGGGGQETQYF.

Only one count was recorded for this clone. The V gene is TRBV10-3, the J gene TRBJ1-5; 8 bases match TRBD1. Germline trimming cut 4 bases from V and 4 bases from J; bases unmatched to any gene: 6. This CDR3 region has 15 residues. Germline CDR1 ENHRY, CDR2 SYGVKD. CDR3 DNA: TGTGCCATCAGTGCTAGACAGGGGAGGAATCAGCCCCAGCATTTT. As protein: CAISARQGRNQPQHF.

The V and J genes are TRBV7-2 and TRBJ2-5; 10 bases map to TRBD1. The junction had 5 bases not matched to a gene; V was cut back by 5 bases and J by 5 bases. The CDR3 extends over 14 amino acids. The germline V gene has CDR1 SGHTA and CDR2 FQGNSA. DNA of the CDR3: TGTGCCAGCAGCACATGGACAGGGGGGGAGACCCAGTACTTC. Amino acids: CASSTWTGGETQYF.

This chain joins TRBV2 and TRBJ1-1, with 8 bases fitting TRBD1. The CDR3 runs to 15 residues. CDR1 and CDR2 (germline): SNHLY, FYNNEI. V was pared by 4 bases and J by 1 base, with 5 bases of the junction left unmatched. CDR3 loop: CASSGGTGWNTEAFF. The CDR3 DNA follows: TGTGCCAGCAGTGGGGGGACAGGTTGGAACACTGAAGCTTTCTTT.

This chain joins TRBV29-1 and TRBJ2-1; 9 nucleotides align to TRBD2. This CDR3 is built from 17 residues. CDR1 SQVTM and CDR2 ANQGSEA come from the germline V gene. Trimming removed 3 bases from V and 3 bases from J; junction bases left unmatched: 12. The CDR3 loop reads CSVDPPLAGEYYNEQFF. Here the CDR3 DNA reads TGCAGCGTTGATCCCCCGTTAGCGGGAGAGTACTACAATGAGCAGTTCTTC.

The sample holds one count of this clone. The chain employs TRBV7-6 and TRBJ2-3; TRBD1 agrees at 12 bases. Germline CDR1 is SGHVS and CDR2 is FNYEAQ. The CDR3 consists of 15 residues. After removal of 5 bases from V and 9 bases from J, the junction contained 9 bases not matched to a gene. The CDR3 loop reads CASSPGTGGAGTQYF. In DNA form, the CDR3 reads TGTGCCAGCAGCCCCGGGACAGGGGGCGCGGGCACGCAGTATTTT.

The V gene is TRBV19, the J gene TRBJ1-1; D possibly corresponds to TRBD1 (6 bases). Between the trimmed V and J ends, which lost 6 bases and 1 base, there was a span of 15 bases. Germline CDR1 and CDR2: LNHDA and SQIVND (reference sequence). The CDR3 contains 15 residues. DNA of the CDR3: TGTGCCAGTAGCCCGCCGGGACACTGGAACACTGAAGCTTTCTTT. This gives the protein CASSPPGHWNTEAFF.

The chain couples TRBV7-6 to TRBJ1-5; weak D call: TRBD1 (5 bases). Trimming stripped 1 base from V and 4 bases from J, with 14 bases between. The germline V gene has CDR1 SGHVS and CDR2 FNYEAQ. This CDR3 has 16 amino acids. CDR3 nucleotides: TGTGCCAGCAGCTTAGGGGCGGGACGGTTAAATCAGCCCCAGCATTTT. Translating it yields CASSLGAGRLNQPQHF.

The rearrangement uses TRBV6-5 and TRBJ2-3; 9 nucleotides align to TRBD2. Trimming at V came to 4 bases and at J to 0 bases, leaving 5 bases not matched to a gene. The germline gives CDR1 MNHEY, CDR2 SVGAGI. The CDR3 has 16 residues. CDR3 DNA: TGTGCCAGCAGTTGGTCTGCGGGGGGGAGCACAGATACGCAGTATTTT. It encodes CASSWSAGGSTDTQYF.

The V call is TRBV28, the J call TRBJ2-1, with TRBD2 matching over 8 bases. This CDR3 spans 14 amino acids. The ends lost 10 bases at V and 3 bases at J; junction bases unmatched: 8. The germline gives CDR1 MDHEN, CDR2 SYDVKM. CDR3 DNA sequence: TGTGCCACTAAGCGGGGACTAGGCTACAATGAGCAGTTCTTC. Protein product: CATKRGLGYNEQFF. Combining the CDR3 with reference TRBV28 and TRBJ2-1 gives the whole variable domain DVKVTQSSRYLVKRTGEKVFLECVQDMDHENMFWYRQDPGLGLRLIYFSYDVKMKEKGDIPEGYSVSREKKERFSLILESASTNQTSMYLCATKRGLGYNEQFFGPGTRLTVL.